These T cell receptor beta chains were read from a single sample in a study of human T cells and chemical hapten exposure. TCRdb reprocessed the RACE reads via MiXCR and lists one record per CDR3 protein. The table lists around 47,000 distinct CDR3 sequences, 3% to 4% of them singletons, with 4.5% to 6.5% in the top ten. Sequenced input: whole blood. The receptors stem from a human donor in good health. Some clones in this sample may be carry-over from other donors' samples. The conserved cysteine and the conserved F or W are not part of the CDR3 here.

j_gene: TRBJ1-2
v_gene: TRBV28
CDR3aa: ASTLRGGYGYT

j_gene: TRBJ1-5
v_gene: TRBV30
CDR3aa: AWGTGAGQPQH

j_gene: TRBJ2-3
v_gene: TRBV4-2
CDR3aa: ASSPSPTSGGDTQY

j_gene: TRBJ2-1
v_gene: TRBV14
CDR3aa: ASSQDPPWGNEQF

j_gene: TRBJ2-5
v_gene: TRBV12-3/TRBV12-4
CDR3aa: ASSLMVSGSKETQY

j_gene: TRBJ2-1
v_gene: TRBV19
CDR3aa: ASSIVPGSSYNEQF

j_gene: TRBJ2-7
v_gene: TRBV4-1
CDR3aa: ASSQVMQASGAYEQY

j_gene: TRBJ1-3
v_gene: TRBV13
CDR3aa: ASSQTYSGNTIY

j_gene: TRBJ2-1
v_gene: TRBV7-7
CDR3aa: ASSLTQARSYNEQF

j_gene: TRBJ2-7
v_gene: TRBV28
CDR3aa: ASTSRSSYEQY

j_gene: TRBJ1-5
v_gene: TRBV10-3
CDR3aa: AISESGNQPQH

j_gene: TRBJ1-6
v_gene: TRBV6-1
CDR3aa: ASSARGDYNSPLH

j_gene: TRBJ2-3
v_gene: TRBV5-1
CDR3aa: ASRREGRTDTQY

j_gene: TRBJ2-3
v_gene: TRBV19
CDR3aa: ASSIGRLRTTDTQY

j_gene: TRBJ1-2
v_gene: TRBV4-1
CDR3aa: ASSQLILTGGYGYT

j_gene: TRBJ2-5
v_gene: TRBV12-3/TRBV12-4
CDR3aa: ASRRAIQETQY

j_gene: TRBJ2-1
v_gene: TRBV11-3
CDR3aa: ASSLRTANEQF

j_gene: TRBJ2-7
v_gene: TRBV28
CDR3aa: ASSPGTSKGQY

j_gene: TRBJ2-7
v_gene: TRBV6-5
CDR3aa: ASSYLPGGEQY

j_gene: TRBJ1-4
v_gene: TRBV6-5
CDR3aa: ASTPRGQASGGEKLF

j_gene: TRBJ2-1
v_gene: TRBV24-1
CDR3aa: ATRPNRGQEDEQF

j_gene: TRBJ1-5
v_gene: TRBV6-5
CDR3aa: ASSYSNGGNQPQH

j_gene: TRBJ2-1
v_gene: TRBV28
CDR3aa: ATSRSWEGRNNEQF

j_gene: TRBJ2-7
v_gene: TRBV14
CDR3aa: ASSPGLGREQY

j_gene: TRBJ2-1
v_gene: TRBV29-1
CDR3aa: SVEEVRRTQGEQF

j_gene: TRBJ2-5
v_gene: TRBV9
CDR3aa: ASSAPPLSGRIEETQY

j_gene: TRBJ1-4
v_gene: TRBV2
CDR3aa: ASSALSIRGNEKLF

j_gene: TRBJ1-2
v_gene: TRBV4-2
CDR3aa: ASSQDLLGGGYT

j_gene: TRBJ1-5
v_gene: TRBV5-1
CDR3aa: ASSLDNRRYQPQH

j_gene: TRBJ2-5
v_gene: TRBV6-6
CDR3aa: ASSYSSSGMETQY

j_gene: TRBJ2-7
v_gene: TRBV27
CDR3aa: ASSLALGWRYEQY